This is a list of T cell receptor beta chains from one sample in a study of persistence of HIV-infected CD4 T cells. These receptors lack a known antigen. Produced via immunoSEQ multiplex PCR; TCRdb's table is partial and in-frame only. Here the sample spans over 30,000 clones, approximately 85% being singletons. Specimen: cultured CD4+ T cells from PBMCs, collected from a patient who received antiretroviral therapy. Receptors originate from an adult with HIV. The donor label of this sample is uncertain. Each CDR3 is given with its conserved first and last residue. A D gene is named only where the DNA matches it firmly. A clone size is listed for some rows: how often the clone was seen (once, few, many), or a class if it is expanded.

>TRBV5-1|-|TRBJ1-1|-
CASSLEGREATEAFF
TGCGCCAGCAGCTTGGAGGGCAGGGAGGCCACTGAAGCTTTCTTT
>TRBV5-1|-|TRBJ1-2|-
CASSLDGTTNYGYTF
TGCGCCAGCAGCTTGGATGGGACAACTAACTATGGCTACACCTTC
>TRBV30|-|TRBJ1-3|-
CAWMGVGAGNTIYF
TGTGCCTGGATGGGTGTTGGGGCTGGAAACACCATATATTTT
>TRBV5-4|-|TRBJ2-2|-
CASSGGRGIAGELFF
TGTGCCAGCAGCGGCGGACGGGGAATAGCCGGGGAGCTGTTTTTT
>TRBV9|once|TRBJ1-2|TRBD1
CASSSPRDRGPGGYTF
TGTGCCAGCAGCTCACCCCGGGACAGGGGGCCGGGTGGCTACACCTTC
>TRBV5-4|once|TRBJ1-2|-
CASSFGLDYGYTF
TGTGCCAGCAGCTTCGGCCTGGACTATGGCTACACCTTC
>TRBV19|-|TRBJ2-1|-
CASSTPTRNEQFF
TGTGCCAGTAGTACCCCCACCCGGAATGAGCAGTTCTTC
>TRBV6-2/TRBV6-3|-|TRBJ2-3|-
CASSSPTGFSTDTQYF
TGTGCCAGCAGCAGCCCGACAGGTTTTAGCACAGATACGCAGTATTTT
>TRBV2|-|TRBJ1-2|TRBD1
CAIGTANYGYTF
TGTGCCATCGGGACAGCTAACTATGGCTACACCTTC
>TRBV7-3|-|TRBJ2-1|-
CASSLPPPREQFF
TGTGCCAGCAGCTTACCCCCCCCGCGTGAGCAGTTCTTC
>TRBV6-5|-|TRBJ1-1|-
CASSYNAQLNTEAFF
TGTGCCAGCAGTTACAACGCACAGCTGAACACTGAAGCTTTCTTT
>TRBV30|-|TRBJ2-7|-
CAWSVLRHKSYEQYF
TGTGCCTGGAGTGTACTTCGACATAAGTCCTACGAGCAGTACTTC
>TRBV7-6|-|TRBJ2-2|TRBD1
CASSSWTGHTGELFF
TGTGCCAGCAGCTCGTGGACAGGCCACACCGGGGAGCTGTTTTTT
>TRBV5-1|-|TRBJ2-2|-
CASSPREAGELFF
TGCGCCAGCAGCCCGAGGGAAGCCGGGGAGCTGTTTTTT
>TRBV19|-|TRBJ2-1|-
CASSGGLHTEQFF
TGTGCCAGTAGCGGTGGTCTCCACACTGAGCAGTTCTTC
>TRBV24-1|-|TRBJ1-2|TRBD1
CATSDPRTGGGYTF
TGTGCCACCAGTGACCCTCGGACAGGGGGGGGCTACACCTTC
>TRBV6-1|-|TRBJ1-5|-
CASSDGFPGNQPQHF
TGTGCCAGCAGTGACGGGTTTCCGGGCAATCAGCCCCAGCATTTT
>TRBV4-1|-|TRBJ1-5|-
CASSQVPPDPQPQHF
TGCGCCAGCAGCCAAGTCCCACCCGACCCTCAGCCCCAGCATTTT
>TRBV3-1/TRBV3-2|-|TRBJ2-5|-
CASSQDHNLGTQYF
TGTGCCAGCAGCCAAGATCACAACCTGGGGACCCAGTACTTC
>TRBV18|-|TRBJ1-2|TRBD1
CASSQGQAANYGYTF
TGTGCCAGCTCACAGGGACAGGCAGCTAACTATGGCTACACCTTC
>TRBV2|few|TRBJ2-7|-
CASSQQGYEQYF
TGTGCCAGCAGTCAACAGGGCTACGAGCAGTACTTC
>TRBV19|few|TRBJ1-1|-
CASSIAWRAEAFF
TGTGCCAGTAGTATAGCGTGGAGGGCTGAAGCTTTCTTT
>TRBV30|-|TRBJ2-4|TRBD1
CAWSPGQGIRNIQYF
TGTGCCTGGAGCCCGGGACAGGGGATTCGGAACATTCAGTACTTC
>TRBV28|once|TRBJ2-1|TRBD1
CATKGSGQMNEQFF
TGTGCCACCAAGGGGTCGGGACAGATGAATGAGCAGTTCTTC
>TRBV10-3|-|TRBJ2-7|TRBD1
CAISAPTGSEQYF
TGTGCCATCAGTGCCCCGACAGGGTCCGAGCAGTACTTC
>TRBV19|-|TRBJ2-3|TRBD1
CASSIRSGGDTQYF
TGTGCCAGTAGTATAAGGTCAGGGGGAGATACGCAGTATTTT
>TRBV6-1|-|TRBJ2-1|-
CASSEPGSYEQFF
TGTGCCAGCAGTGAACCAGGGTCCTATGAGCAGTTCTTC
>TRBV11-3|-|TRBJ2-3|-
CASTPNSTDTQYF
TGTGCCAGCACCCCGAATAGCACAGATACGCAGTATTTT
>TRBV2|-|TRBJ1-6|TRBD1
CASSDRRQGSSYNSPLHF
TGTGCCAGCAGTGACCGTAGACAGGGGAGCTCCTATAATTCACCCCTCCACTTT
>TRBV10-1|-|TRBJ2-5|TRBD2
CASSEGLAGWETQYF
TGCGCCAGCAGCGAGGGACTAGCGGGGTGGGAGACCCAGTACTTC
>TRBV5-1|-|TRBJ1-6|-
CASSLVSGPRNSPLHF
TGCGCCAGCAGCTTGGTCTCGGGACCCCGGAATTCACCCCTCCACTTT
>TRBV6-5|-|TRBJ2-7|TRBD1
CASSPTGQGGEQYF
TGTGCCAGCAGCCCCACGGGACAGGGGGGCGAGCAGTACTTC
>TRBV30|once|TRBJ1-6|-
CASTGYSYNSPLHF
TGTGCCTCTACAGGCTACTCCTATAATTCACCCCTCCACTTT
>TRBV3-1/TRBV3-2|-|TRBJ2-1|-
CASSRTGREQFF
TGTGCCAGCAGCCGAACGGGAAGAGAGCAGTTCTTC
>TRBV28|-|TRBJ1-5|-
CASSSLQTGQPQHF
TGTGCCAGCAGTTCCCTACAAACGGGCCAGCCCCAGCATTTT
>TRBV27|-|TRBJ1-6|-
CASSFDQPASPLHF
TGTGCCAGCAGTTTTGACCAGCCAGCCTCACCCCTCCACTTT
>TRBV30|-|TRBJ2-3|-
CAWEGGTDTQYF
TGTGCCTGGGAGGGTGGGACGGATACGCAGTATTTT
>TRBV5-5|-|TRBJ1-1|-
CASSLATTRMNTEAFF
TGTGCCAGCAGCTTGGCAACGACGAGAATGAACACTGAAGCTTTCTTT
>TRBV5-4|few|TRBJ2-3|TRBD2
CASSPGLAATDTQYF
TGTGCCAGCAGCCCGGGACTAGCGGCAACAGATACGCAGTATTTT
>TRBV9|-|TRBJ2-2|-
CASSVGTKGELFF
TGTGCCAGCAGCGTCGGGACCAAGGGGGAGCTGTTTTTT
>TRBV6-1|few|TRBJ1-6|-
CASSERRSIYNSPLHF
TGTGCCAGCAGTGAAAGGAGGTCAATCTATAATTCACCCCTCCACTTT
>TRBV7-3|-|TRBJ2-3|-
CASSLNPNTDTQYF
TGTGCCAGCAGCTTAAACCCGAACACAGATACGCAGTATTTT
>TRBV2|-|TRBJ1-2|-
CASSGGGSYGYTF
TGTGCCAGCAGTGGGGGGGGGAGCTATGGCTACACCTTC
>TRBV10-2|-|TRBJ1-1|-
CASTVTGNTEAFF
TGCGCCAGCACCGTGACAGGGAACACTGAAGCTTTCTTT
>TRBV2|-|TRBJ2-5|TRBD2
CASSGPGLGKETQYF
TGTGCCAGCAGTGGCCCGGGACTAGGTAAAGAGACCCAGTACTTC
>TRBV21-1|-|TRBJ2-5|-
CASSPRILRWAPRETQYF
TGTGCCAGCAGCCCTAGGATCCTGCGATGGGCTCCCCGGGAGACCCAGTACTTC
>TRBV19|-|TRBJ1-2|-
CASRVNRVDGYTF
TGTGCCAGTAGAGTGAACAGGGTGGATGGCTACACCTTC
>TRBV15|-|TRBJ2-1|TRBD2
CATSRGTSGGIGEQFF
TGTGCCACCAGCAGAGGGACTAGCGGGGGTATTGGGGAGCAGTTCTTC
>TRBV6-6|-|TRBJ1-2|-
CASGQSYGYTF
TGTGCCTCCGGACAGAGCTATGGCTACACCTTC
>TRBV19|once|TRBJ2-3|-
CASSIVSGGTSTDTQYF
TGTGCCAGTAGTATAGTCTCTGGGGGCACTAGCACAGATACGCAGTATTTT
>TRBV27|-|TRBJ1-2|TRBD1
CASSPRQGKSGYTF
TGTGCCAGCAGTCCCCGACAGGGGAAAAGCGGCTACACCTTC